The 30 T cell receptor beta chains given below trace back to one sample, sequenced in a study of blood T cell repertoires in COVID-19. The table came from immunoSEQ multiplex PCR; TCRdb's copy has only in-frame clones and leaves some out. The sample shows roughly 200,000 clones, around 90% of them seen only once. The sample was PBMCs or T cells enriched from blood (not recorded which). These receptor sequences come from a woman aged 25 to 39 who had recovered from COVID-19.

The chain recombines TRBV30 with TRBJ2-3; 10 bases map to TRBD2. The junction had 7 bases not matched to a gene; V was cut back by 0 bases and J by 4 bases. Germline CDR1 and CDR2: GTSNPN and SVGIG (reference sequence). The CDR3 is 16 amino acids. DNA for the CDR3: TGTGCCTGGAGTGTATGGGCTAGCGGGAGCTCAGATACGCAGTATTTT. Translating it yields CAWSVWASGSSDTQYF.

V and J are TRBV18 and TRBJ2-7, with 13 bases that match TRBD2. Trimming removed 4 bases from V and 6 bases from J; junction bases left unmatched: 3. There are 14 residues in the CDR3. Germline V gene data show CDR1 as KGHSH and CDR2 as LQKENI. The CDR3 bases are TGTGCCAGCTCACTTGGGACTAGCGGGGCCGAGCAGTACTTC. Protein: CASSLGTSGAEQYF.

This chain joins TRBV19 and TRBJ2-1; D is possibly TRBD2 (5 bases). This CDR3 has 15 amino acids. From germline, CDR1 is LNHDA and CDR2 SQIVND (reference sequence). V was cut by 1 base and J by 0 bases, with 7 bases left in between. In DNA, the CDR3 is TGTGCCAGTAGTATAGTCACTAGCTCCTACAATGAGCAGTTCTTC. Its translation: CASSIVTSSYNEQFF.

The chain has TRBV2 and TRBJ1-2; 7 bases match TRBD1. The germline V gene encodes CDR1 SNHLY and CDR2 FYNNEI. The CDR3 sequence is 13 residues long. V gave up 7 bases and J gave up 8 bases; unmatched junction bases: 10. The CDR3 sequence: CASNRQGVGGYTF. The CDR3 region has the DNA TGTGCCAGCAACCGACAGGGAGTAGGCGGCTACACCTTC.

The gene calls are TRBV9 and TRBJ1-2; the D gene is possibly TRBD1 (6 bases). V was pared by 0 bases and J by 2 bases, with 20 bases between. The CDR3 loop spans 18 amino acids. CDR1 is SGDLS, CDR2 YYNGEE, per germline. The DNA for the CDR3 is TGTGCCAGCAGCGTAGGAGCATCGGGGGGGCGAGGGAACTATGGCTACACCTTC. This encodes CASSVGASGGRGNYGYTF.

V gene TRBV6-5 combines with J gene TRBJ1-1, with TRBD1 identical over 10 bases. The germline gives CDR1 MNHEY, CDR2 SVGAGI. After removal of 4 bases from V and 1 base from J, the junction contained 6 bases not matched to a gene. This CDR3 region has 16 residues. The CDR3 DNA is TGTGCCAGCAGTTCTACCCGGACAGGGGGGAACACTGAAGCTTTCTTT. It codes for CASSSTRTGGNTEAFF.

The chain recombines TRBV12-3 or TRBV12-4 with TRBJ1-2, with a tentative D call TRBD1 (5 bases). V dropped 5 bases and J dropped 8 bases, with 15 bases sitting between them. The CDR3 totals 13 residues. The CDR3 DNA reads TGTGCCAGCAGTATCAGGGCGGCGACCGGCTACACCTTC. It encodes CASSIRAATGYTF.

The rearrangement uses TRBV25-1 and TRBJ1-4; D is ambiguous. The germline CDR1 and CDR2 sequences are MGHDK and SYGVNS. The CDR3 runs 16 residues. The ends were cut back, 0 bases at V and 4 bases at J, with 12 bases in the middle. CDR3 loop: CASSEYIGSLNEKLFF. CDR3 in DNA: TGTGCCAGCAGTGAATATATAGGGAGTCTTAATGAAAAACTGTTTTTT.

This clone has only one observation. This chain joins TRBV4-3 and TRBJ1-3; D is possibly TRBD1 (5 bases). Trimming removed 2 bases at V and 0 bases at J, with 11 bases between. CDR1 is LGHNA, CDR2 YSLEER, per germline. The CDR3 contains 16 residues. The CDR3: CASSQSWTYSGNTIYF. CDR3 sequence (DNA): TGCGCCAGCAGCCAATCGTGGACATACTCTGGAAACACCATATATTTT.

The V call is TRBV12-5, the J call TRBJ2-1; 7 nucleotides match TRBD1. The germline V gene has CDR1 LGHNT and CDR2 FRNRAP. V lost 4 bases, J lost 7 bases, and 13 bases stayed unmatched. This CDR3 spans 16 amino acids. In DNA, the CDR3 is TGTGCTAGTGGTTCACAGGGGCATGTTGTTGTAAATGAGCAGTTCTTC. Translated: CASGSQGHVVVNEQFF.

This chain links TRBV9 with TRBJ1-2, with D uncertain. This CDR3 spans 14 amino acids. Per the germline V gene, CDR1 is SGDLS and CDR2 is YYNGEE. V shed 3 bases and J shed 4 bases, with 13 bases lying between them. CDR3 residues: CASSDPGRGYGYTF. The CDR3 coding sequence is TGTGCCAGCAGCGATCCCGGACGGGGCTATGGCTACACCTTC. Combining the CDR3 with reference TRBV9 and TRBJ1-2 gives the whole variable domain DSGVTQTPKHLITATGQRVTLRCSPRSGDLSVYWYQQSLDQGLQFLIQYYNGEERAKGNILERFSAQQFPDLHSELNLSSLELGDSALYFCASSDPGRGYGYTFGSGTRLTVV.

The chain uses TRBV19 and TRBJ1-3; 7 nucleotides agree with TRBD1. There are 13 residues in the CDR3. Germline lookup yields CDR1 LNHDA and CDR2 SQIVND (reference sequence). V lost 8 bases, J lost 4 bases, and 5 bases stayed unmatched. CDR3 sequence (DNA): TGTGCCAGTCAGACAGGGCGAGGAAACACCATATATTTT. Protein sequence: CASQTGRGNTIYF.

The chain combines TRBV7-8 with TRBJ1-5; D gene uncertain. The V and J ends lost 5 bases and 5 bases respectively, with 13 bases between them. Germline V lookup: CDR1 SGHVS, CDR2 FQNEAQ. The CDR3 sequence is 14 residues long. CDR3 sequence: CASSPRERDQPQHF. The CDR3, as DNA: TGTGCCAGCAGCCCCCGGGAACGGGATCAGCCCCAGCATTTT. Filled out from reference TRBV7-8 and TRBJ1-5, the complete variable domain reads GAGVSQSPRYKVAKRGQDVALRCDPISGHVSLFWYQQALGQGPEFLTYFQNEAQLDKSGLPSDRFFAERPEGSVSTLKIQRTQQEDSAVYLCASSPRERDQPQHFGDGTRLSIL.

The CDR3 DNA sequence: TGTGCCACCAGTGATCGGAAAGACAACTCACCCGACTACGAGCAGTACTTC. Translation gives CATSDRKDNSPDYEQYF. This sequence joins TRBV24-1 and TRBJ2-7; D gene ambiguous. This CDR3 is built from 17 residues. V lost 3 bases and J lost 3, with 20 bases in between. Germline loops: CDR1 KGHDR, CDR2 SFDVKD.

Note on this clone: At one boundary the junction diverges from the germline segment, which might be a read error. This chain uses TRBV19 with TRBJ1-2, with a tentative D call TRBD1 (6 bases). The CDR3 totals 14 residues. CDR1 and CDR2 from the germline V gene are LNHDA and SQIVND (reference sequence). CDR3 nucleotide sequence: TGTGCCAGTAGTATCACAGGGAGTAACGATGGCTACACCTTC. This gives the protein CASSITGSNDGYTF.

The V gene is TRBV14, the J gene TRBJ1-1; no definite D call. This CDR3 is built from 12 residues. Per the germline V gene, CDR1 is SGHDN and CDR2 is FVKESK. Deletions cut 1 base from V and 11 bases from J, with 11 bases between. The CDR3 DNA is TGTGCCAGCAGCCAAGCAGTAGGGAGGGCTTTCTTT. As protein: CASSQAVGRAFF.

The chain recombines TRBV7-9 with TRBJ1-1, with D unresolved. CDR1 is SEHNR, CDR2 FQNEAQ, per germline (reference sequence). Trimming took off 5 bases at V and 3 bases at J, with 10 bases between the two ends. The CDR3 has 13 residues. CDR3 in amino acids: CASSLEYDTEAFF. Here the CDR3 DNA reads TGTGCCAGCAGCCTGGAGTACGACACTGAAGCTTTCTTT.

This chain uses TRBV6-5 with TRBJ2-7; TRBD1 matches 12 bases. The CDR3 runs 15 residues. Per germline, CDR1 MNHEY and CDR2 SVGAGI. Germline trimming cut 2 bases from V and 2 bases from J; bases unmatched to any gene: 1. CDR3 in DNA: TGTGCCAGCAGTTACCGGGACAGGGGGCCCTACGAGCAGTACTTC. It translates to CASSYRDRGPYEQYF.

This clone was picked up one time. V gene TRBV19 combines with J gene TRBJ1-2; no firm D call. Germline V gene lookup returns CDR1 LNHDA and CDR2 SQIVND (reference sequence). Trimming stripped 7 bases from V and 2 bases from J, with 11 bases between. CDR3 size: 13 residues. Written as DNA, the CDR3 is TGTGCCAGTAATCCTCCGGGGAACTATGGCTACACCTTC. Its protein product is CASNPPGNYGYTF.

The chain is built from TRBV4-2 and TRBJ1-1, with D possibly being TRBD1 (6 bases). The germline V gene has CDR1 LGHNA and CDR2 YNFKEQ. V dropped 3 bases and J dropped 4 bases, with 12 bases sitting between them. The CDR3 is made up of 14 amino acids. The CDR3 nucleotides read TGTGCCAGCAGCCACGATACAGGGCGCACTGAAGCTTTCTTT. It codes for CASSHDTGRTEAFF.

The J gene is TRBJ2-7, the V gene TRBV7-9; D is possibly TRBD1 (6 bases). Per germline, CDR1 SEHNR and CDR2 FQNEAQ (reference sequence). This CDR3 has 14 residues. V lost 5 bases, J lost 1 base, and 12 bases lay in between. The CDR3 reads CASSETGSSYEQYF. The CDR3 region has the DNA TGTGCCAGCAGCGAAACAGGGAGTTCCTACGAGCAGTACTTC.

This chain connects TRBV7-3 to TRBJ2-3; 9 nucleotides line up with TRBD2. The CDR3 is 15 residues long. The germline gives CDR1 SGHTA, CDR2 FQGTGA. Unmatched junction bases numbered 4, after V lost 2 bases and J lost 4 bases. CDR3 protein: CASSLGRGGPDTQYF. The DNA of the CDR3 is TGTGCCAGCAGCTTAGGGCGGGGGGGCCCAGATACGCAGTATTTT. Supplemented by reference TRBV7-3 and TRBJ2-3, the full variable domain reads GAGVSQTPSNKVTEKGKYVELRCDPISGHTALYWYRQSLGQGPEFLIYFQGTGAADDSGLPNDRFFAVRPEGSVSTLKIQRTERGDSAVYLCASSLGRGGPDTQYFGPGTRLTVL.

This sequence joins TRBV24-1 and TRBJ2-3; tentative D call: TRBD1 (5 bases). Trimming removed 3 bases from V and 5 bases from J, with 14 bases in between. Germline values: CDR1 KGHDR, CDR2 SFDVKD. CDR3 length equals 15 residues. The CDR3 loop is CATSDGKGMGDTQYF. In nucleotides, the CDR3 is TGTGCCACCAGTGATGGGAAGGGGATGGGAGATACGCAGTATTTT.

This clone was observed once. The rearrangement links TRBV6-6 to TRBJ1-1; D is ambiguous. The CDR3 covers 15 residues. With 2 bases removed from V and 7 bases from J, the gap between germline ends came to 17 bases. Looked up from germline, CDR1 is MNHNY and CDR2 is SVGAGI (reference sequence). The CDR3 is CASSYLSGGYDEAFF. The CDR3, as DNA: TGTGCCAGCAGTTACCTCTCCGGAGGGTACGATGAAGCTTTCTTT.

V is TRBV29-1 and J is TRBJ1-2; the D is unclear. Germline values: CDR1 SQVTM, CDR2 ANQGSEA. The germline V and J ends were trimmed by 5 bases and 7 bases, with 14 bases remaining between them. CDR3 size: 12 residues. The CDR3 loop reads CSVPDGNAGYTF. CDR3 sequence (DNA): TGCAGCGTTCCGGACGGGAACGCTGGCTACACCTTC.

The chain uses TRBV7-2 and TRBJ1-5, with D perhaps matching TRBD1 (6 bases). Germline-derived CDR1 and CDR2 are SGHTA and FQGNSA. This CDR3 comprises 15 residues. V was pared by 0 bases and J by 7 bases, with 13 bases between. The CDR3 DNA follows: TGTGCCAGCAGCTTAGCGCGGGGGGCTGAGCAGCCCCAGCATTTT. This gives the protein CASSLARGAEQPQHF.

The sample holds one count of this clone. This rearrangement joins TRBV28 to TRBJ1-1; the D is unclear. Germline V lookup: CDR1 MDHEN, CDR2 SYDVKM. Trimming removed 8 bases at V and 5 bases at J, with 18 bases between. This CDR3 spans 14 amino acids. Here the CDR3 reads CASPGGPGRTEAFF. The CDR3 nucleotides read TGTGCCAGCCCGGGAGGGCCCGGCCGGACTGAAGCTTTCTTT.

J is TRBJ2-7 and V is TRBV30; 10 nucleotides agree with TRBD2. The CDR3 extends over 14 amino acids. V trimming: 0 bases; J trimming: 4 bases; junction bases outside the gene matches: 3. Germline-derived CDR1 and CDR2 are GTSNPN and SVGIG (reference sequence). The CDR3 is CAWSVSSGSYEQYF. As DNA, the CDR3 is TGTGCCTGGAGTGTTTCTAGCGGGAGTTACGAGCAGTACTTC.

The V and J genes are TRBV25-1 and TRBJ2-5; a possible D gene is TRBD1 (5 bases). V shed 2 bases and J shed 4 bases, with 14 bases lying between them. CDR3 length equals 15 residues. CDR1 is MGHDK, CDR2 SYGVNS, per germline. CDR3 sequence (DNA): TGTGCCAGCAGTGAACCGTCGACTCAGGGAGAGACCCAGTACTTC. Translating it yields CASSEPSTQGETQYF. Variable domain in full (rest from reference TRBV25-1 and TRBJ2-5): EADIYQTPRYLVIGTGKKITLECSQTMGHDKMYWYQQDPGMELHLIHYSYGVNSTEKGDLSSESTVSRIRTEHFPLTLESARPSHTSQYLCASSEPSTQGETQYFGPGTRLLVL.

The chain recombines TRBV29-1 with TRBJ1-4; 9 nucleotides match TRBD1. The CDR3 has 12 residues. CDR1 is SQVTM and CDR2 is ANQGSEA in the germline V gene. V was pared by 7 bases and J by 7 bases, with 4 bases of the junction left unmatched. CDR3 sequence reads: CSGGQGGEKLFF. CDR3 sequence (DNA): TGCAGCGGGGGACAGGGTGGTGAAAAACTGTTTTTT. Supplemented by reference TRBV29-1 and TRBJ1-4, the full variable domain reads SAVISQKPSRDICQRGTSLTIQCQVDSQVTMMFWYRQQPGQSLTLIATANQGSEATYESGFVIDKFPISRPNLTFSTLTVSNMSPEDSSIYLCSGGQGGEKLFFGSGTQLSVL.